These T cell receptor beta chains were read from a single sample in a study of long-term antiretroviral therapy in people with HIV. Assay: immunoSEQ multiplex PCR; the TCRdb copy retains only in-frame clones and omits some. The sample records 35,000 to 55,000 clones, roughly 96% being singletons. Source: unsorted PBMCs, taken 3.7 years after starting antiretroviral therapy. The source of these receptors is a woman between 45 and 60 years old with HIV. Each CDR3 is given with its conserved first and last residue. D genes are given only for firm matches.

v_gene,j_gene,d_gene,CDR3nt,CDR3aa
TRBV19,TRBJ1-1,.,TGTGCCAGTAGTATTGAAACAGGCTGGGCCACTGAAGCTTTCTTT,CASSIETGWATEAFF
TRBV7-8,TRBJ1-2,.,TGTGCCAGCAGCTTAGCGGGACCGCCTATCTATGGCTACACCTTC,CASSLAGPPIYGYTF
TRBV11-3,TRBJ2-7,TRBD1,TGTGCCAGCAGTCGGGATCGGACAGGGACCTACGAGCAGTACTTC,CASSRDRTGTYEQYF
TRBV12-5,TRBJ1-5,.,TGTGCTAGTGGACGTACAGGGTACAATCAGCCCCAGCATTTT,CASGRTGYNQPQHF
TRBV7-7,TRBJ2-1,.,TGTGCTAGCAGCCAGCTAGGGACGTACAATGAGCAGTTCTTC,CASSQLGTYNEQFF
TRBV10-2,TRBJ2-1,TRBD2,TGCGCCAGCGGCCGCGGGGGACCCTACAATGAGCAGTTCTTC,CASGRGGPYNEQFF
TRBV5-1,TRBJ1-3,.,TGCGCCAGCAGCTTGGCAGGGTACGGAAACACCATATATTTT,CASSLAGYGNTIYF
TRBV29-1,TRBJ2-7,TRBD1,TGCAGCGCTCAGACAGGGGGCTACGAGCAGTACTTC,CSAQTGGYEQYF
TRBV6-5,TRBJ2-5,.,TGTGCCAGCAGTTACTCGGGGATACTGGAGACCCAGTACTTC,CASSYSGILETQYF
TRBV2,TRBJ1-1,.,TGTGCCAGCACCGAAGAGGGGAACACTGAAGCTTTCTTT,CASTEEGNTEAFF
TRBV5-1,TRBJ1-2,.,TGCGCCAGCAGGGGAGGGACGGGAGATGGCTACACCTTC,CASRGGTGDGYTF
TRBV7-3,TRBJ1-2,TRBD1,TGTGCCAGCAGTCACGACCCGGGACAGGGCTACACCTTC,CASSHDPGQGYTF
TRBV19,TRBJ2-7,.,TGTGCCAGTAGTACCCGGACCGGGGGAAGGGAGCAGTACTTC,CASSTRTGGREQYF
TRBV5-1,TRBJ2-2,.,TGCGCCAGCAGCTTGGGTCAGACGAACACCGGGGAGCTGTTTTTT,CASSLGQTNTGELFF
TRBV6-6,TRBJ1-3,.,TGTGCCAGCACGGGGCCCCCTGCCTCTGGAAACACCATATATTTT,CASTGPPASGNTIYF
TRBV29-1,TRBJ2-7,.,TGCAGCGTCTCCGGGACATCGTACCTCTACGAGCAGTACTTC,CSVSGTSYLYEQYF
TRBV7-2,TRBJ1-5,TRBD1,TGTGCCAGCAGCTTAGGACGACAGGGAAGCAATCAGCCCCAGCATTTT,CASSLGRQGSNQPQHF